These T cell receptor beta chains were read from a single sample in a study of blood T cell repertoires in COVID-19. Clones were sequenced by immunoSEQ multiplex PCR, and TCRdb holds only the in-frame ones, with some missing. The sample lists 190,000 or so clones, about 85% seen once, with over 7.5% in the top ten. The sample taken for sequencing was peripheral blood. These receptors were taken from a woman of 80 years or more with acute or convalescent COVID-19. Both conserved end residues are part of each CDR3. Fields, in order: V gene, clone size, D gene, J gene, CDR3 DNA, CDR3 protein. The D gene is left open where the match is weak. Rows may omit the clone size; those that give it use once, few, many or a size class.

v_call: TRBV5-1; clone_size: .; d_call: TRBD1; j_call: TRBJ2-1; cdr3_nt: TGCGCCAGCAGCTTGGACCCCTTTGGGGGACAGCCCTACAATGAGCAGTTCTTC; cdr3_aa: CASSLDPFGGQPYNEQFF
v_call: TRBV6-1; clone_size: once; d_call: .; j_call: TRBJ2-7; cdr3_nt: TGTGCCAGCAGTGAAGCGTGGCAGTCCTACGAGCAGTACTTC; cdr3_aa: CASSEAWQSYEQYF
v_call: TRBV5-1; clone_size: .; d_call: .; j_call: TRBJ2-3; cdr3_nt: TGCGCCAGCAGCTTGGCGGCTAGCGCAGGGGATACGCAGTATTTT; cdr3_aa: CASSLAASAGDTQYF
v_call: TRBV7-6; clone_size: .; d_call: TRBD1; j_call: TRBJ1-1; cdr3_nt: TGTGCCAGCAGCCCTCACAGGGGGATGAACACTGAAGCTTTCTTT; cdr3_aa: CASSPHRGMNTEAFF
v_call: TRBV7-2; clone_size: .; d_call: TRBD2; j_call: TRBJ2-7; cdr3_nt: TGTGCCAGCTCAGAAGAGGGAGGGAGCTACGAGCAGTACTTC; cdr3_aa: CASSEEGGSYEQYF
v_call: TRBV14; clone_size: .; d_call: TRBD2; j_call: TRBJ2-1; cdr3_nt: TGTGCCAGCAGCCAAATAGCGGGATCCTACAATGAGCAGTTCTTC; cdr3_aa: CASSQIAGSYNEQFF
v_call: TRBV18; clone_size: .; d_call: .; j_call: TRBJ1-4; cdr3_nt: TGTGCCAGCTCACCACTACAGGGACCTAATGAAAAACTGTTTTTT; cdr3_aa: CASSPLQGPNEKLFF
v_call: TRBV6-1; clone_size: many; d_call: TRBD1; j_call: TRBJ1-2; cdr3_nt: TGTGCCAGCAGTGAACAGGGGGAGAATGGCTACACCTTC; cdr3_aa: CASSEQGENGYTF
v_call: TRBV6-6; clone_size: .; d_call: .; j_call: TRBJ2-1; cdr3_nt: TGTGCCAGCAGTCCTCTAAGGAGTTGGGTGCAAACGGGATCCTACAATGAGCAGTTCTTC; cdr3_aa: CASSPLRSWVQTGSYNEQFF
v_call: TRBV7-2; clone_size: .; d_call: .; j_call: TRBJ2-2; cdr3_nt: TGTGCCAGCAGCTTAGATGTCGTCGCGAACACCGGGGAGCTGTTTTTT; cdr3_aa: CASSLDVVANTGELFF
v_call: TRBV6-2/TRBV6-3; clone_size: .; d_call: TRBD2; j_call: TRBJ2-5; cdr3_nt: TGTGCCAGCAGTTACGTCGCGGGAGGCTTCGTGGAGACCCAGTACTTC; cdr3_aa: CASSYVAGGFVETQYF
v_call: TRBV9; clone_size: .; d_call: TRBD1; j_call: TRBJ1-5; cdr3_nt: TGTGCCAGCAGCGGGGGGACAGGCAGCCAGCCCCAGCATTTT; cdr3_aa: CASSGGTGSQPQHF
v_call: TRBV12-3/TRBV12-4; clone_size: .; d_call: TRBD1; j_call: TRBJ2-2; cdr3_nt: TGTGCCAGCATGACAGGGAAAGGGGGGGAGCTGTTTTTT; cdr3_aa: CASMTGKGGELFF
v_call: TRBV19; clone_size: .; d_call: .; j_call: TRBJ1-5; cdr3_nt: TGTGCCAGTAGCTCCACGGGCAATCAGCCCCAGCATTTT; cdr3_aa: CASSSTGNQPQHF
v_call: TRBV7-2; clone_size: .; d_call: .; j_call: TRBJ1-1; cdr3_nt: TGTGCCAGCAGCGAACTGCGGACTGAAGCTTTCTTT; cdr3_aa: CASSELRTEAFF
v_call: TRBV7-7; clone_size: .; d_call: .; j_call: TRBJ2-1; cdr3_nt: TGTGCCAGCAGCCCCTCCGGGGCCTACAATGAGCAGTTCTTC; cdr3_aa: CASSPSGAYNEQFF
v_call: TRBV19; clone_size: .; d_call: TRBD1; j_call: TRBJ2-7; cdr3_nt: TGTGCCAGTAGCCGGGACAGGGCCTACGAGCAGTACTTC; cdr3_aa: CASSRDRAYEQYF
v_call: TRBV29-1; clone_size: .; d_call: .; j_call: TRBJ2-3; cdr3_nt: TGCAGCGTAGAGCAACAGGCGGATACGCAGTATTTT; cdr3_aa: CSVEQQADTQYF
v_call: TRBV7-2; clone_size: .; d_call: .; j_call: TRBJ1-2; cdr3_nt: TGTGCCAGCAGCTTAGCGACCACGGGAGCTAACTATGGCTACACCTTC; cdr3_aa: CASSLATTGANYGYTF
v_call: TRBV6-5; clone_size: .; d_call: TRBD1; j_call: TRBJ1-1; cdr3_nt: TGTGCCAGCAGTAACAGGGGGAACACTGAAGCTTTCTTT; cdr3_aa: CASSNRGNTEAFF